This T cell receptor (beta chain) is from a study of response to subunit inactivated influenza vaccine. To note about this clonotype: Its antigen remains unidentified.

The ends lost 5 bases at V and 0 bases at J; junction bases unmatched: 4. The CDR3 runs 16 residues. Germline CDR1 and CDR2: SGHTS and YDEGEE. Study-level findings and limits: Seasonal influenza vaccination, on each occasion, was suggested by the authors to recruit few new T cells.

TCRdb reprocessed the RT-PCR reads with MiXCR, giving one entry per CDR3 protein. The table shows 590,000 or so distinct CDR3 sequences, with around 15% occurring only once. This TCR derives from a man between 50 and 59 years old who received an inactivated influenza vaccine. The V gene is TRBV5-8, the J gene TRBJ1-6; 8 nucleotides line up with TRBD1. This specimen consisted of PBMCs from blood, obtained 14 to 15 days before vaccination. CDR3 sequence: CASRPGQASYNSPLHF. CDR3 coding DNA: TGTGCCAGCAGACCGGGACAGGCCTCCTATAATTCACCCCTCCACTTT.